This is a list of T cell receptor beta chains from one sample in a study of shared clonotypes between healthy human individuals. Produced via immunoSEQ multiplex PCR; TCRdb's table is partial and in-frame only. The sample carries about 1.5 million clones, 98% recorded once. The sequenced material came from naive CD4+ T cells sorted from blood. The source of these receptors is a man aged 25 to 45 in good health. Both conserved end residues are part of each CDR3. The order of the fields is J gene, V gene, D gene, CDR3 protein, CDR3 DNA. A D gene is named only where the DNA matches it firmly.

j_call: TRBJ2-1
v_call: TRBV5-4
d_call: TRBD2
cdr3_aa: CASSRAGVNSYNEQFF
cdr3_nt: TGTGCCAGCAGCAGAGCGGGAGTAAACTCCTACAATGAGCAGTTCTTC

j_call: TRBJ2-7
v_call: TRBV27
d_call: NA
cdr3_aa: CASSLWHRLGRNYSYEQYF
cdr3_nt: TGTGCCAGCAGTTTATGGCACAGGTTAGGGCGGAATTACTCCTACGAGCAGTACTTC

j_call: TRBJ1-5
v_call: TRBV19
d_call: TRBD1
cdr3_aa: CASSTGQGLSNQPQHF
cdr3_nt: TGTGCCAGTAGTACTGGACAGGGGTTGAGCAATCAGCCCCAGCATTTT

j_call: TRBJ2-6
v_call: TRBV11-3
d_call: NA
cdr3_aa: CASSLGSSGYGANVLTF
cdr3_nt: TGTGCCAGCAGCTTAGGGTCCTCAGGGTACGGGGCCAACGTCCTGACTTTC

j_call: TRBJ1-1
v_call: TRBV18
d_call: TRBD1
cdr3_aa: CASSPPGTGKDTEAFF
cdr3_nt: TGTGCCAGCTCACCACCGGGGACAGGGAAGGACACTGAAGCTTTCTTT

j_call: TRBJ2-3
v_call: TRBV13
d_call: TRBD2
cdr3_aa: CASSLTGGLTDTQYF
cdr3_nt: TGTGCCAGCAGCTTAACGGGAGGGCTTACAGATACGCAGTATTTT

j_call: TRBJ2-7
v_call: TRBV5-6
d_call: NA
cdr3_aa: CASSLGGTYEQYF
cdr3_nt: TGTGCCAGCAGCTTGGGGGGTACCTACGAGCAGTACTTC

j_call: TRBJ1-2
v_call: TRBV14
d_call: NA
cdr3_aa: CASSGQLGPLYGYTF
cdr3_nt: TGTGCCAGCAGCGGACAGTTGGGCCCCCTATATGGCTACACCTTC

j_call: TRBJ2-3
v_call: TRBV7-2
d_call: TRBD2
cdr3_aa: CASSASGTLAQYF
cdr3_nt: TGTGCCAGCAGCGCTAGCGGGACCCTAGCGCAGTATTTT

j_call: TRBJ1-2
v_call: TRBV28
d_call: NA
cdr3_aa: CASSLSRRDYGYTF
cdr3_nt: TGTGCCAGCAGTTTATCACGGAGAGACTATGGCTACACCTTC

j_call: TRBJ1-5
v_call: TRBV19
d_call: NA
cdr3_aa: CASSPRDSNQPQHF
cdr3_nt: TGTGCCAGTAGTCCCCGAGACAGCAATCAGCCCCAGCATTTT

j_call: TRBJ1-4
v_call: TRBV27
d_call: TRBD1
cdr3_aa: CASSFLQTGANEKLFF
cdr3_nt: TGTGCCAGCAGTTTCCTCCAGACAGGGGCTAATGAAAAACTGTTTTTT

j_call: TRBJ2-3
v_call: TRBV11-3
d_call: NA
cdr3_aa: CASSLNHLGSTDTQYF
cdr3_nt: TGTGCCAGCAGCTTAAACCACCTAGGGAGCACAGATACGCAGTATTTT

j_call: TRBJ2-3
v_call: TRBV28
d_call: NA
cdr3_aa: CASSLVVDTQYF
cdr3_nt: TGTGCCAGCAGTTTGGTCGTAGATACGCAGTATTTT

j_call: TRBJ1-1
v_call: TRBV28
d_call: NA
cdr3_aa: CASSLVSTEAFF
cdr3_nt: TGTGCCAGCAGTTTAGTAAGCACTGAAGCTTTCTTT

j_call: TRBJ2-7
v_call: TRBV5-1
d_call: NA
cdr3_aa: CASSSYYEQYF
cdr3_nt: TGCGCCAGCAGCTCTTATTACGAGCAGTACTTC

j_call: TRBJ2-1
v_call: TRBV4-1
d_call: NA
cdr3_aa: CASSQAKGPNEQFF
cdr3_nt: TGCGCCAGCAGCCAAGCGAAGGGACCTAATGAGCAGTTCTTC

j_call: TRBJ2-1
v_call: TRBV7-3
d_call: NA
cdr3_aa: CASSLTGDRVGNEQFF
cdr3_nt: TGTGCCAGCAGCTTGACGGGAGACAGGGTGGGGAATGAGCAGTTCTTC

j_call: TRBJ1-5
v_call: TRBV7-8
d_call: TRBD1
cdr3_aa: CASSLVGTGEVQPQHF
cdr3_nt: TGTGCCAGCAGCTTAGTTGGGACAGGGGAAGTCCAGCCCCAGCATTTT

j_call: TRBJ2-7
v_call: TRBV18
d_call: NA
cdr3_aa: CASSPEQRVQYF
cdr3_nt: TGTGCCAGCTCACCAGAACAGCGAGTACAGTACTTC

j_call: TRBJ2-7
v_call: TRBV19
d_call: NA
cdr3_aa: CASSIGLSYEQYF
cdr3_nt: TGTGCCAGTAGTATTGGCCTCTCCTACGAGCAGTACTTC

j_call: TRBJ1-4
v_call: TRBV25-1
d_call: NA
cdr3_aa: CAAQGLGANEKLFF
cdr3_nt: TGTGCAGCGCAGGGTTTGGGGGCCAATGAAAAACTGTTTTTT

j_call: TRBJ2-1
v_call: TRBV6-5
d_call: NA
cdr3_aa: CASRGDWNSYNEQFF
cdr3_nt: TGTGCCAGCAGAGGGGACTGGAACTCCTACAATGAGCAGTTCTTC

j_call: TRBJ1-2
v_call: TRBV29-1
d_call: NA
cdr3_aa: CSVDKRTDYGYTF
cdr3_nt: TGCAGCGTTGATAAAAGGACAGACTATGGCTACACCTTC

j_call: TRBJ1-1
v_call: TRBV5-1
d_call: NA
cdr3_aa: CASSLGGADNTEAFF
cdr3_nt: TGCGCCAGCAGCTTGGGCGGGGCGGATAACACTGAAGCTTTCTTT

j_call: TRBJ1-2
v_call: TRBV7-6
d_call: NA
cdr3_aa: CASSQGFSNGYTF
cdr3_nt: TGTGCCAGCAGTCAGGGGTTTTCGAATGGCTACACCTTC

j_call: TRBJ2-7
v_call: TRBV5-6
d_call: TRBD2
cdr3_aa: CASSSGVGAGNEQYF
cdr3_nt: TGTGCCAGCAGCTCTGGAGTAGGAGCGGGGAACGAGCAGTACTTC

j_call: TRBJ2-1
v_call: TRBV28
d_call: NA
cdr3_aa: CASSRGPFPNEQFF
cdr3_nt: TGTGCCAGCAGCCGCGGCCCATTTCCCAATGAGCAGTTCTTC

j_call: TRBJ2-2
v_call: TRBV10-2
d_call: NA
cdr3_aa: CASKDGRSNTGELFF
cdr3_nt: TGCGCCAGTAAAGACGGCAGAAGTAACACCGGGGAGCTGTTTTTT